The clone carrying this T cell receptor (beta chain) was recorded once. The CDR3 has 16 amino acids. V dropped 3 bases and J dropped 0 bases, with 12 bases sitting between them. Germline assignment: CDR1 LNHDA and CDR2 SQIVND (reference sequence). In the original processing: By means of reference gene primer amplification, nucleated cell counts were estimated. Profiling relied on immunoSEQ multiplex PCR, and the TCRdb table lists in-frame clones only, not all of them. Clone size and V and J calls were adopted from that table, with D and trimming inferred from the DNA. This sample has about 200,000 clones, with 88% found just once. These data belong to a study of blood T cell repertoires in COVID-19. Study-level information: From T cells, B-cell-depleted T cells, or PBMCs came the material, which was cDNA or gDNA.

Sequencing was done on a sample of peripheral blood. This TCR was recovered from a man aged 18 to 29 with active or convalescent COVID-19. The V call is TRBV19, the J call TRBJ1-5; maybe TRBD1 (6 bases). CDR3: CASSITGPTSNQPQHF. DNA for the CDR3: TGTGCCAGTAGTATTACAGGGCCTACTAGCAATCAGCCCCAGCATTTT.